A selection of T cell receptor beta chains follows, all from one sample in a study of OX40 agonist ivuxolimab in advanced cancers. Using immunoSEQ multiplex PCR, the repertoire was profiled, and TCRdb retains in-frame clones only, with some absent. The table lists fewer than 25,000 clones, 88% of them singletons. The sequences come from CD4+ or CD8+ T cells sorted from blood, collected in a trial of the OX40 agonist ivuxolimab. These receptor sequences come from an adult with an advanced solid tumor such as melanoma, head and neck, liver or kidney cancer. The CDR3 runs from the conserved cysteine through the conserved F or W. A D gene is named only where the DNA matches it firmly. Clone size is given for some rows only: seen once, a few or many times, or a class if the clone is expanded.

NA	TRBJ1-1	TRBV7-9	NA	TGTGCCAGCAGCTTGATAGCCACTGAAGCTTTCTTT	CASSLIATEAFF
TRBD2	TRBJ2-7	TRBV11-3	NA	TGTGCCAGCAGCTTAACCGGACTAGCGGGAGGCGAGCAGTACTTC	CASSLTGLAGGEQYF
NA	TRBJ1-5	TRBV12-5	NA	TGTGCTAGTGGTTTGGCTCCCGACAGTTATAGCAATCAGCCCCAGCATTTT	CASGLAPDSYSNQPQHF
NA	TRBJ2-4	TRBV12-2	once	TGTGCAAGTCACCCGGCGGACTTTGGAGCCAAAAACATTCAGTACTTC	CASHPADFGAKNIQYF
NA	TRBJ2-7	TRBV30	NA	TGTGCCTGGAGCAGCTCCTACGAGCAGTACTTC	CAWSSSYEQYF
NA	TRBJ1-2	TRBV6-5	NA	TGTGCCAGCAGCGGAACAGGTTATAAGGGCTACACCTTC	CASSGTGYKGYTF
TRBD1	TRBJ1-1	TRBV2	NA	TGTGCCAGCAGGCGAATAAATACAGGACAGGCGGAAGCTTTCTTT	CASRRINTGQAEAFF
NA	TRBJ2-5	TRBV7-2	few	TGTGCCAGCAGCTTAGTTGTAAGAGAGACCCAGTACTTC	CASSLVVRETQYF
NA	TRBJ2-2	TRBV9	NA	TGTGCCAGCAGCGTGGAGGACACAGGGCTCGGGGAGCTGTTTTTT	CASSVEDTGLGELFF
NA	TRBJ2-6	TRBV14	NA	TGCGCCAGCGGAAAGGGGTCTGGGGCCAACGTCCTGACTTTC	CASGKGSGANVLTF
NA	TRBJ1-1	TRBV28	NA	TGTGCCAGCAGTGCCCCGGGGTCTATAAGCACTGAAGCTTTCTTT	CASSAPGSISTEAFF
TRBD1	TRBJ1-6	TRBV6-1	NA	TGTGCCAGCAGTGAATATGTGGGACAGGGGAGTTCCTATAATTCACCCCTCCACTTT	CASSEYVGQGSSYNSPLHF
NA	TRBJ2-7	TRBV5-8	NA	TGTGCCAGCAGCTTATTTACCTACGAGCAGTACTTC	CASSLFTYEQYF
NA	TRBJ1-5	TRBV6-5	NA	TGTGCCAGCAGTCCCCAGGGGTATGGCAATCAGCCCCAGCATTTT	CASSPQGYGNQPQHF
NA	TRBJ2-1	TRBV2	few	TGTGCCAGCAGTGTACTGGGGACCTCCTACAATGAGCAGTTCTTC	CASSVLGTSYNEQFF
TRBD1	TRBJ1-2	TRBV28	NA	TGTGCCAGCAGTTTATTAGCGGGACAGGATCAGGGCTATGGCTACACCTTC	CASSLLAGQDQGYGYTF
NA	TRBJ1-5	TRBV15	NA	TGTGCCACCAGCAGTTGGGGGAGGAGTAGAGATAGCAATCAGCCCCAGCATTTT	CATSSWGRSRDSNQPQHF
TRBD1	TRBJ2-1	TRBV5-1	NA	TGCGCCAGCAGCCTTGACAGGGAAGTTCGGTTCTTC	CASSLDREVRFF
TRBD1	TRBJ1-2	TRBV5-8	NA	TGTGCCAGCAGCCCCGGGACAGGGTATGGCTACACCTTC	CASSPGTGYGYTF
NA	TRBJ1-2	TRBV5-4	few	TGTGCCAGCAGCTTGGGTCAGGGAGGGAGGTATGGCTACACCTTC	CASSLGQGGRYGYTF
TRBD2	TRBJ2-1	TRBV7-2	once	TGTGCCAGCAGCTTGAGCGGGGGTCCGTACAATGAGCAGTTCTTC	CASSLSGGPYNEQFF
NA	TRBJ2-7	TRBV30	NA	TGTGCCTGGAGGGGAACTTGGGACGGGCCGACAGGCCGGACCTCGGGAGAGCAGTACTTC	CAWRGTWDGPTGRTSGEQYF
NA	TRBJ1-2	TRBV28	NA	TGTGCCAGCAGTTTTAGTCAGGCCTATGGCTACACCTTC	CASSFSQAYGYTF
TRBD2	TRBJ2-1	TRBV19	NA	TGTGCCAGTAGTACACTAGCGGATCACTCCTACAATGAGCAGTTCTTC	CASSTLADHSYNEQFF
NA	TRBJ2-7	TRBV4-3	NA	TGCGCCAGCAGCCAAGGAGCCCTTTACGAGCAGTACTTC	CASSQGALYEQYF
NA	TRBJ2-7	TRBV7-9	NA	TGTGCCAGCAGCTTAGCGACGGGAGTGATGTACGAGCAGTACTTC	CASSLATGVMYEQYF
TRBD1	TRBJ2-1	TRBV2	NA	TGTGCCAGCAGTTCCGGGACAGGGACGGGGCCGCAGTTCTTC	CASSSGTGTGPQFF
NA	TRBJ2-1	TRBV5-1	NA	TGCGCCAGCAGCATCCAGGAAAGCTCCTACAATGAGCAGTTCTTC	CASSIQESSYNEQFF
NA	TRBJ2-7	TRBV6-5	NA	TGTGCCAGCAGCCCCCCCCAGGGGAACGAGCAGTACTTC	CASSPPQGNEQYF
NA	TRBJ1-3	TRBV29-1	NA	TGCAGCGTCACGACAGCCTCTGGAAACACCATATATTTT	CSVTTASGNTIYF
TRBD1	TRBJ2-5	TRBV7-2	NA	TGTGCCAGCAGCCCTCGACAGGGGAGAAAGACCCAGTACTTC	CASSPRQGRKTQYF
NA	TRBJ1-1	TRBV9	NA	TGTGCCAGCAGCCTTTTCACAGGGAACACTGAAGCTTTCTTT	CASSLFTGNTEAFF
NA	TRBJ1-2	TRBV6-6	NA	TGTGCCAGCAGTTACGATGGGGGCGGTGGCTACACCTTC	CASSYDGGGGYTF
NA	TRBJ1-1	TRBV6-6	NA	TGTGCCAGCAGCCGGGTCCGGCGCACTGAAGCTTTCTTT	CASSRVRRTEAFF
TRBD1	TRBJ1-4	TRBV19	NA	TGTGCCAGTACCTCGGGACAGGGTAATGAAAAACTGTTTTTT	CASTSGQGNEKLFF
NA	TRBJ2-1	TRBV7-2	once	TGTGCCAGCAGCATCACCGGGACCCGGGGGACCGAGTTCTTC	CASSITGTRGTEFF
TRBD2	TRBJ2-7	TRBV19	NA	TGTGCCAGTAGTATACGAGCGGGGTTTTACGAGCAGTACTTC	CASSIRAGFYEQYF
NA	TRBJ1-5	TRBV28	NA	TGTGCCAGCAGTACCCTTAATCAGCCCCAGCATTTT	CASSTLNQPQHF
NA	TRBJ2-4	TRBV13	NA	TGTGCCAGCAGCGCCGGTGGGCCGGCCAAAAACATTCAGTACTTC	CASSAGGPAKNIQYF
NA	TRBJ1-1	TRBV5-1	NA	TGCGCCAGCAGCTTGGGGGGGCCCGGGAACACTGAAGCTTTCTTT	CASSLGGPGNTEAFF
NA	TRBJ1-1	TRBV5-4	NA	TGTGCCAGCAGTCGGGGGAGGCGGGGGAACACTGAAGCTTTCTTT	CASSRGRRGNTEAFF
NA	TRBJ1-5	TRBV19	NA	TGTGCCACTTCCTGGGGCCAGGCCAATCAGCCCCAGCATTTT	CATSWGQANQPQHF
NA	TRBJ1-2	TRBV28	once	TGTGCCAGCAGTTGGGGGGTTGGCTATGGCTACACCTTC	CASSWGVGYGYTF
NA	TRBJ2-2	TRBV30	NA	TGTGCCTGGAGACAGAAGGGGGGGTCGAACACCGGGGAGCTGTTTTTT	CAWRQKGGSNTGELFF
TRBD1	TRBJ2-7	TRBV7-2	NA	TGTGCCAGCAGCTTAGCGAGGGGGCACTACGAGCAGTACTTC	CASSLARGHYEQYF
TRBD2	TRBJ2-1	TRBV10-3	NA	TGTGCCATCACCCCTCGGACTAGCGGGATAAATGAGCAGTTCTTC	CAITPRTSGINEQFF
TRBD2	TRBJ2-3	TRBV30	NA	TGTGCCTGGAGTTTTAGCGGGGGAGTAGATACGCAGTATTTT	CAWSFSGGVDTQYF